This T cell receptor beta chain derives from a study of technical replicates of blood from a handful of donors. Measured with immunoSEQ multiplex PCR; TCRdb has only the in-frame clones, and not every one. In the table there are over 70,000 clones, roughly 92% of which are singletons. Sequencing was done on a sample of T cells isolated from PBMCs. The sequence came from a human donor in good health.

The CDR3, as DNA: TGTGCCAGCAGCCAAGAATCCGGCCAGGTGAACACTGAAGCTTTCTTT. Translation gives CASSQESGQVNTEAFF. This chain links TRBV4-2 with TRBJ1-1; D ambiguous. Germline CDR1 is LGHNA and CDR2 is YNFKEQ. The CDR3 is 16 residues long. Trimming stripped 0 bases from V and 0 bases from J, with 11 bases between.